Each of the 2 T cell receptor beta chains below was sequenced from the same sample in a study of sequential checkpoint blockade in melanoma. Treatment meaning: randomized to nivolumab then ipilimumab (arm A) or the reverse (arm B). Assay: immunoSEQ multiplex PCR; the TCRdb copy retains only in-frame clones and omits some. The profile shows 35,000 to 40,000 clones, 30% to 35% of them singletons. The sequencing used tumor tissue (inferred from file names), collected from a patient given nivolumab and ipilimumab in sequence. Source of these receptors: a human donor with melanoma.

The rearrangement uses TRBV2 and TRBJ2-5; D is uncertain. Trimming stripped 7 bases from V and 4 bases from J, with 13 bases between. Germline CDR1 reads SNHLY; CDR2 reads FYNNEI. This CDR3 spans 13 amino acids. The CDR3 bases are TGTGCCAGCATTCGGCTAGTAGGAGAGACCCAGTACTTC. Translated: CASIRLVGETQYF.

The chain links TRBV30 to TRBJ1-3; no definite D call. The V gene lost 2 bases and the J gene lost 2 bases, with 13 bases spanning the gap. The CDR3 sequence is 15 residues long. Germline V gene lookup returns CDR1 GTSNPN and CDR2 SVGIG (reference sequence). CDR3 DNA sequence: TGTGCCTGGAGTCCGTCGAGGAATGCTGGAAACACCATATATTTT. It yields the protein CAWSPSRNAGNTIYF.